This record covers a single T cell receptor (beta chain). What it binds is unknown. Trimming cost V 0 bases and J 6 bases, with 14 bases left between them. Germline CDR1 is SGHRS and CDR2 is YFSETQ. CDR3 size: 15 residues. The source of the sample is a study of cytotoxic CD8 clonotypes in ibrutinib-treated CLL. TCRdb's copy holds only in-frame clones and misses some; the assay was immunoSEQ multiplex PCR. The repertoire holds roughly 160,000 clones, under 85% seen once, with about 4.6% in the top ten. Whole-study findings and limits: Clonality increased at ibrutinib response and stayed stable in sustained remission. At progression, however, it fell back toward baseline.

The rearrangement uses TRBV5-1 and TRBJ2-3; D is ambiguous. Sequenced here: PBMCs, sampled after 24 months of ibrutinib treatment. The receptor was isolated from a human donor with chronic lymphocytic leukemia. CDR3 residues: CASSLAPQLPDTQYF. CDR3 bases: TGCGCCAGCAGCTTGGCTCCTCAATTACCGGATACGCAGTATTTT.